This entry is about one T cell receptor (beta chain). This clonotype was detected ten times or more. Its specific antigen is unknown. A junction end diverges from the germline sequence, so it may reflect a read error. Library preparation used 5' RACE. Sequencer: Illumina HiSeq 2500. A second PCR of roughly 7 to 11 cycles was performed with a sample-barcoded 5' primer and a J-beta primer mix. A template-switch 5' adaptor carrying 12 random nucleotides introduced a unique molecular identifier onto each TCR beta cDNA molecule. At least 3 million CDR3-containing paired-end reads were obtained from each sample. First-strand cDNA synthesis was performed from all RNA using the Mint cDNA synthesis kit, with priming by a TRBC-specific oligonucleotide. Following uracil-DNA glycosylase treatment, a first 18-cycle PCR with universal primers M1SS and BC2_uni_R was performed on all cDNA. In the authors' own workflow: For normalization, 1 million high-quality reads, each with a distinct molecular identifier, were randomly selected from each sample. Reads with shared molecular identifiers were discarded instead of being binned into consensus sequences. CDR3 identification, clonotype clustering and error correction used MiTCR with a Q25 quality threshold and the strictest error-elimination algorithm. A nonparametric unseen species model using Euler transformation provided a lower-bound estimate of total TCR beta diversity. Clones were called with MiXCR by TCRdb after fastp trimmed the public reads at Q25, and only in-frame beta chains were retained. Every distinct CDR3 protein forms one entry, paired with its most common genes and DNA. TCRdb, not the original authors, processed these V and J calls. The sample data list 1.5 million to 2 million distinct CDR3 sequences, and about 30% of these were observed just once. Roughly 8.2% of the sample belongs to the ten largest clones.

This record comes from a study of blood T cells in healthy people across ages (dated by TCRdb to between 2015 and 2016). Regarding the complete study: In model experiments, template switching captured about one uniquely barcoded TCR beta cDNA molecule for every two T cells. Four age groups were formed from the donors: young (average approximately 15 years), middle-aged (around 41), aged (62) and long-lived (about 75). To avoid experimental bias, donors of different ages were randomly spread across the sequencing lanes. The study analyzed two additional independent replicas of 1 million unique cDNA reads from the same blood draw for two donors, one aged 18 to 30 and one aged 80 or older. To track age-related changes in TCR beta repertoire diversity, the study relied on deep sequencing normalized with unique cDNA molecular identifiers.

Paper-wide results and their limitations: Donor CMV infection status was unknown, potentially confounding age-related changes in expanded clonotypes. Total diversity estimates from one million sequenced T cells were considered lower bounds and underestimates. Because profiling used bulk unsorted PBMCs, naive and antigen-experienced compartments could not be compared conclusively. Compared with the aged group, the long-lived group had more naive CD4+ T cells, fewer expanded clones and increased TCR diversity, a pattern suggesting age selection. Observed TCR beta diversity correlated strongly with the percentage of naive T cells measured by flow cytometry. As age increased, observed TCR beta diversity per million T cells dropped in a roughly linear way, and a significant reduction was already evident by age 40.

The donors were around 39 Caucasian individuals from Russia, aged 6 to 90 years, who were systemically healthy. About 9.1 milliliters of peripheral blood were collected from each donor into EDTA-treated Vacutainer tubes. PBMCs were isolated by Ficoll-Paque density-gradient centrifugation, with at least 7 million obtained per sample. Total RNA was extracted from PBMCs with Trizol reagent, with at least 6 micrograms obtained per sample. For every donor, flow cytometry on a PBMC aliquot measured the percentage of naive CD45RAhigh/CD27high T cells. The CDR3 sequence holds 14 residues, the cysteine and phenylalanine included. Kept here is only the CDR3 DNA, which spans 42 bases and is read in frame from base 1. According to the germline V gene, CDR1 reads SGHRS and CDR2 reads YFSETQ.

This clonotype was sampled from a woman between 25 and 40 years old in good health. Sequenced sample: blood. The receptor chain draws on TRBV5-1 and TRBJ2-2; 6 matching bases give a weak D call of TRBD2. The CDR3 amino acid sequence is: CASSLEGNTGELFF. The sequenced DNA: TGTGCCAGCAGTCTGGAGGGAAACACCGGGGAGCTGTTTTTT.